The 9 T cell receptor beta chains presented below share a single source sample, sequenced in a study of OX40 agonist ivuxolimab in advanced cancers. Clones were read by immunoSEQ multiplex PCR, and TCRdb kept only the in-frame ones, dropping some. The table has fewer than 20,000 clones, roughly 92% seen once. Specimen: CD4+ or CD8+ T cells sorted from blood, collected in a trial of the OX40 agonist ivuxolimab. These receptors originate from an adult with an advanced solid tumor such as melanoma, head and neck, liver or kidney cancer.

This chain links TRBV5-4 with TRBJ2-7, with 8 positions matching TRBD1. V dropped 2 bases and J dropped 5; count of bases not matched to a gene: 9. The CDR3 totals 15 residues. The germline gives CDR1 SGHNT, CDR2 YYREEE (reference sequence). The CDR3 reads CASSLGRTGWNEQYF. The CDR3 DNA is TGTGCCAGCAGCTTAGGACGGACAGGGTGGAACGAGCAGTACTTC.

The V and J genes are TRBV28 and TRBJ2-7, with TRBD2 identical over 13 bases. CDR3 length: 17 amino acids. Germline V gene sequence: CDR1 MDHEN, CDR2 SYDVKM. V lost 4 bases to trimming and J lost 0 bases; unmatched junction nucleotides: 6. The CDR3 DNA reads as TGTGCCAGCAGTTACAGGACTAGCGGGGGCAGCTCCTACGAGCAGTACTTC. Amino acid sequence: CASSYRTSGGSSYEQYF.

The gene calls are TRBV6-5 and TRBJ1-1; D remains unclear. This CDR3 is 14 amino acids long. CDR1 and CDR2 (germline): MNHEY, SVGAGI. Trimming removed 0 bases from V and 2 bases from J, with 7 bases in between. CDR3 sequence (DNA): TGTGCCAGCAGTTACTCTGACCCAAACACTGAAGCTTTCTTT. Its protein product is CASSYSDPNTEAFF.

The CDR3 coding sequence is TGTGCCACCAGCAGAGATCTCTCTCCTAGCGGGAGTTCCTACGAGCAGTACTTC. Translated: CATSRDLSPSGSSYEQYF. The rearrangement links TRBV15 to TRBJ2-7; TRBD2 matches at 10 bases. The CDR3 length is 18 residues. Germline V CDR1 and CDR2: LNHNV, YYDKDF (reference sequence). With V trimmed by 0 bases and J by 1 base, 9 bases remained unmatched.

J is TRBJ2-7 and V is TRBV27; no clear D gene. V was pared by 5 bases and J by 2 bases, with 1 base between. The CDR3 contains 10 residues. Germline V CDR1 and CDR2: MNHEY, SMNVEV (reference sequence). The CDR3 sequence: CASSPYEQYF. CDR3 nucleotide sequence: TGTGCCAGCAGTCCCTACGAGCAGTACTTC.

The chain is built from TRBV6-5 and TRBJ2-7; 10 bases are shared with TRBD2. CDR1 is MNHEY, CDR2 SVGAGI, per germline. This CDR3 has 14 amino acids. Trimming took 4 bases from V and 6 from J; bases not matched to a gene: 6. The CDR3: CASSSASGSGEQYF. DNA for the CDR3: TGTGCCAGCAGTTCTGCTAGCGGGAGTGGCGAGCAGTACTTC.

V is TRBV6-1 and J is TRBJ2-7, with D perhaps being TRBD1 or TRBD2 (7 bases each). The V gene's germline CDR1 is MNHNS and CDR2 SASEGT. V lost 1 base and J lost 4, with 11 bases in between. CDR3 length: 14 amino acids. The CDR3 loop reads CASSEGQGGYEQYF. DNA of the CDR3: TGTGCCAGCAGTGAAGGGCAGGGGGGGTACGAGCAGTACTTC.

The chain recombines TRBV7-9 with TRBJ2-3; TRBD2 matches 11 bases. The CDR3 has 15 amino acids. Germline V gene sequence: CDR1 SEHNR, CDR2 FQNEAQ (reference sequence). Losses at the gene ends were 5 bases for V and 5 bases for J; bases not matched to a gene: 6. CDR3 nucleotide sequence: TGTGCCAGCAGCCCACTAGCGGGAGAGATAGATACGCAGTATTTT. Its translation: CASSPLAGEIDTQYF.

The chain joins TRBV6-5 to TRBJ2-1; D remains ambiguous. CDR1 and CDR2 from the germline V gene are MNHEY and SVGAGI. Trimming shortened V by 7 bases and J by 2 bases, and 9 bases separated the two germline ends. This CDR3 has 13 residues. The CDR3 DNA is TGTGCCAGCAATCCCGGGCCCTACAATGAGCAGTTCTTC. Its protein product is CASNPGPYNEQFF.